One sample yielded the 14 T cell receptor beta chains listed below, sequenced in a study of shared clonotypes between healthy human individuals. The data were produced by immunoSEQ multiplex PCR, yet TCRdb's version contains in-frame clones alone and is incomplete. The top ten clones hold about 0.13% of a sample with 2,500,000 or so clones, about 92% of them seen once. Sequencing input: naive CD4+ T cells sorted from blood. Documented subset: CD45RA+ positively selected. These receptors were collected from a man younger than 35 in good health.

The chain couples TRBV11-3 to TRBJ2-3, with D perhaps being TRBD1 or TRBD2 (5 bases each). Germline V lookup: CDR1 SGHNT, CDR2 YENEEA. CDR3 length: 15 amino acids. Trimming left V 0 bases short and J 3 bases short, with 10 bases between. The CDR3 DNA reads TGTGCCAGCAGCTTAGAGGGGACCCATACAGATACGCAGTATTTT. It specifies CASSLEGTHTDTQYF.

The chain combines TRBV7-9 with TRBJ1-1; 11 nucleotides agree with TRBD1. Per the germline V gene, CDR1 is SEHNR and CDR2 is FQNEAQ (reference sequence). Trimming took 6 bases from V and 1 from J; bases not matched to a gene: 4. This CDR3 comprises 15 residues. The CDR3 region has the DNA TGTGCCAGCAGGTCCGGGACAGGGGGGAACACTGAAGCTTTCTTT. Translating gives CASRSGTGGNTEAFF.

CDR3 residues: CAISPGQTSYEQYF. The DNA of the CDR3 is TGTGCCATCAGCCCGGGACAGACAAGCTACGAGCAGTACTTC. V and J are TRBV10-3 and TRBJ2-7; 7 bases are a match to TRBD1. The length of the CDR3 is 14 residues. V was pared by 6 bases and J by 3 bases, with 8 bases of the junction left unmatched. Germline V gene sequence: CDR1 ENHRY, CDR2 SYGVKD.

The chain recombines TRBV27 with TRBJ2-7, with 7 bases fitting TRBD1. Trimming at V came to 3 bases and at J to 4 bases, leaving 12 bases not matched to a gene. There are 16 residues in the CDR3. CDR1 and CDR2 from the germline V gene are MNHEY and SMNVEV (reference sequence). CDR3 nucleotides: TGTGCCAGCAGTTTCTTCCCAGGGGGTGGGAGTTACGAGCAGTACTTC. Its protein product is CASSFFPGGGSYEQYF.

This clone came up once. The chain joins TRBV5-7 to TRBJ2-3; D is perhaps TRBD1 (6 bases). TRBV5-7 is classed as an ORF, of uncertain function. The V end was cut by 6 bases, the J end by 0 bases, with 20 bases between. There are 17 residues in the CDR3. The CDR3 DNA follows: TGTGCCAGCACCAGGGGTCCCTGCGTGACTAGCACAGATACGCAGTATTTT. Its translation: CASTRGPCVTSTDTQYF.

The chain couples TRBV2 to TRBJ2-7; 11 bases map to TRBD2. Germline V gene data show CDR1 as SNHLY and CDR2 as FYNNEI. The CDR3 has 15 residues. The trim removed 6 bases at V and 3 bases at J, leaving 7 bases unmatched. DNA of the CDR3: TGTGCCAGCAGACAACTAGCGGGGGACCTCTACGAGCAGTACTTC. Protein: CASRQLAGDLYEQYF.

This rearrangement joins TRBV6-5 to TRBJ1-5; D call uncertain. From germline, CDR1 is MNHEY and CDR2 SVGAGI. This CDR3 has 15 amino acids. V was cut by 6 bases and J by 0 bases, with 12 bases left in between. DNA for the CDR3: TGTGCCAGCAGGATTACAAAGGGTAGCAATCAGCCCCAGCATTTT. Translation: CASRITKGSNQPQHF.

As DNA, the CDR3 is TGTGCCATCAGTGGACGGGAGCCCTACAATGAGCAGTTCTTC. Its protein is CAISGREPYNEQFF. The chain couples TRBV10-3 to TRBJ2-1; D is possibly TRBD2 (6 bases). Per germline, CDR1 ENHRY and CDR2 SYGVKD. V lost 4 bases and J lost 2, with 9 bases in between. The CDR3 spans 14 residues.

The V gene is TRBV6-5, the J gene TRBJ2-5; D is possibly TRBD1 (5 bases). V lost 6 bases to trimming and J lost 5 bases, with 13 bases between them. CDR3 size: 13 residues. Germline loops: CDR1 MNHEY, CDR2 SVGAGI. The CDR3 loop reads CASRPSGAETQYF. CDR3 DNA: TGTGCCAGCAGACCTTCTGGGGCGGAGACCCAGTACTTC.

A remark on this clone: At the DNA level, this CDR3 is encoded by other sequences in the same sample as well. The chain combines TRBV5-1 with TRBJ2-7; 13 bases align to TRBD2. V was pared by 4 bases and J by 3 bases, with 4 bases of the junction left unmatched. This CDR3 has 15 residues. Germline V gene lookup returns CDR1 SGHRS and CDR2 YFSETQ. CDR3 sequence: CASSTGTSGIYEQYF. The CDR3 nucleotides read TGCGCCAGCAGCACGGGGACTAGCGGGATCTACGAGCAGTACTTC.

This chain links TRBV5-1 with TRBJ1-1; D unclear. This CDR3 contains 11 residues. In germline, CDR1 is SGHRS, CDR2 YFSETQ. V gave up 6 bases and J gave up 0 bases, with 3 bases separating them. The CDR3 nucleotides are TGCGCCAGCAAGATGAACACTGAAGCTTTCTTT. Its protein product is CASKMNTEAFF.

The CDR3 is CASSVSPDTQYF. CDR3 coding DNA: TGCGCCAGCAGTGTTTCCCCAGATACGCAGTATTTT. The J gene is TRBJ2-3, the V gene TRBV10-2; D not certain. Germline V gene data show CDR1 as WSHSY and CDR2 as SAAADI. Trimming stripped 4 bases from V and 4 bases from J, with 6 bases between. The CDR3 runs to 12 residues.

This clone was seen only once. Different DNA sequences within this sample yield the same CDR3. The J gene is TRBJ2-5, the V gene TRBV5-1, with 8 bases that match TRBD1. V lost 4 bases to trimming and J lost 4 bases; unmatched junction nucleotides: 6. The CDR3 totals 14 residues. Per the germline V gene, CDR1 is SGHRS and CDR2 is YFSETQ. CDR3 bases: TGCGCCAGCAGCCCCGGACAGGGAGGAGAGACCCAGTACTTC. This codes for CASSPGQGGETQYF. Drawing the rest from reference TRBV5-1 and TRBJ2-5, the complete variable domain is KAGVTQTPRYLIKTRGQQVTLSCSPISGHRSVSWYQQTPGQGLQFLFEYFSETQRNKGNFPGRFSGRQFSNSRSEMNVSTLELGDSALYLCASSPGQGGETQYFGPGTRLLVL.

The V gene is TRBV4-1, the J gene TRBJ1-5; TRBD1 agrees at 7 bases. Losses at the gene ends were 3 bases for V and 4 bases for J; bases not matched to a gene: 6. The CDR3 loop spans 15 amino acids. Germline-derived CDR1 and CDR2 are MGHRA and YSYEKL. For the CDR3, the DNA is TGCGCCAGCAGCCATTCTGGACAGGCTAATCAGCCCCAGCATTTT. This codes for CASSHSGQANQPQHF.